This TCR beta chain was documented in a study of blood T cell repertoires in COVID-19. This table comes from immunoSEQ multiplex PCR, and its TCRdb copy is limited to in-frame clones, with some not included. The data hold approximately 70,000 clones, with 91% observed a single time. The sequenced material came from peripheral blood. The receptor was isolated from a human donor in a cohort sampled during active COVID-19.

The CDR3 DNA reads as TGTGCCAGCAGCTTAATGAAGGGACAGGGGGCAGGAAACACCATATATTTT. Translated, it gives CASSLMKGQGAGNTIYF. The gene calls are TRBV11-2 and TRBJ1-3; 12 bases match TRBD1. The V and J ends lost 2 bases and 4 bases, in that order; junction bases with no gene match: 6. There are 17 residues in the CDR3. Per germline, CDR1 SGHAT and CDR2 FQNNGV.